The 4 T cell receptor beta chains given below trace back to one sample, sequenced in a study of blood T cell repertoires in COVID-19. Libraries were prepared by immunoSEQ multiplex PCR; TCRdb keeps only in-frame clonotypes and omits some of them. The sample carries around 69,000 clones, roughly 81% recorded once. The specimen sequenced was peripheral blood. The receptors originated from a woman between 65 and 79 years old with acute or convalescent COVID-19.

The chain is built from TRBV19 and TRBJ2-7; TRBD2 aligns across 14 bases. Looked up from germline, CDR1 is LNHDA and CDR2 is SQIVND (reference sequence). V lost 5 bases, J lost 7 bases, and 4 bases stayed unmatched. This CDR3 is built from 14 residues. The DNA of the CDR3 is TGTGCCAGTAGTCGGACTAGCGGGAGGAGGGAGCAGTACTTC. The encoded protein is CASSRTSGRREQYF.

In DNA, the CDR3 is TGTGCCAGCAGCGAGTCCCCGCGGCAAGGTCAGCCCCAGCATTTT. This encodes CASSESPRQGQPQHF. V usage is TRBV7-8 and J usage is TRBJ1-5; D call uncertain. Trimming removed 5 bases at V and 6 bases at J, with 17 bases between. The CDR3 runs to 15 residues. Germline lookup yields CDR1 SGHVS and CDR2 FQNEAQ.

The V gene is TRBV4-2, the J gene TRBJ2-5, with TRBD2 matching 9 bases. The CDR3 length is 17 residues. Germline values: CDR1 LGHNA, CDR2 YNFKEQ. Trimming removed 0 bases from V and 1 base from J; junction bases left unmatched: 6. CDR3 region: CASSQDFAGGPQETQYF. CDR3 in DNA: TGTGCCAGCAGCCAAGATTTTGCGGGAGGGCCCCAAGAGACCCAGTACTTC.

This clone has a handful of counts. The chain's CDR3 is CATSGAGGSNYEQYF. The CDR3 DNA reads as TGTGCCACCTCGGGAGCGGGAGGCTCCAACTACGAGCAGTACTTC. The rearrangement joins TRBV28 to TRBJ2-7; 9 positions match TRBD2. The CDR3 totals 15 residues. The V gene's germline CDR1 is MDHEN and CDR2 SYDVKM. V was pared by 10 bases and J by 3 bases, with 13 bases of the junction left unmatched.